Shown below are 2 T cell receptor beta chains from a single sample sequenced in a study of shared clonotypes between healthy human individuals. Clones were sequenced by immunoSEQ multiplex PCR, and TCRdb holds only the in-frame ones, with some missing. The repertoire has about 2 million clones, 85% to 95% of them found once; the top ten carry more than 0.1%. The sample was naive CD4+ T cells sorted from blood. Subset here: CD45RA+ positively selected. These receptors came from a man between 18 and 35 years old in good health.

The J gene is TRBJ2-1, the V gene TRBV30, with 13 bases aligning to TRBD2. Losses at the gene ends were 1 base for V and 4 bases for J; bases not matched to a gene: 10. The germline V gene has CDR1 GTSNPN and CDR2 SVGIG (reference sequence). The CDR3 has 18 amino acids. The CDR3 bases are TGTGCCTGGAGTGCCTTCAGGACTAGCGGGAGTATATACAATGAGCAGTTCTTC. It yields the protein CAWSAFRTSGSIYNEQFF. The variable domain in full, with the rest retrieved from reference TRBV30 and TRBJ2-1, is SQTIHQWPATLVQPVGSPLSLECTVEGTSNPNLYWYRQAAGRGLQLLFYSVGIGQISSEVPQNLSASRPQDRQFILSSKKLLLSDSGFYLCAWSAFRTSGSIYNEQFFGPGTRLTVL.

Turning to this clone: With a much larger clone just one base away, this may be a read error. The same CDR3 is also encoded by other DNA sequences in this sample. This chain uses TRBV7-2 with TRBJ1-2; a possible D gene is TRBD1 (5 bases). CDR3 length equals 12 residues. Germline loops: CDR1 SGHTA, CDR2 FQGNSA. V was cut by 5 bases and J by 4 bases, with 8 bases left in between. The CDR3 DNA reads as TGTGCCAGCAGCCGAGACAGCTATGGCTACACCTTC. This translates into CASSRDSYGYTF.